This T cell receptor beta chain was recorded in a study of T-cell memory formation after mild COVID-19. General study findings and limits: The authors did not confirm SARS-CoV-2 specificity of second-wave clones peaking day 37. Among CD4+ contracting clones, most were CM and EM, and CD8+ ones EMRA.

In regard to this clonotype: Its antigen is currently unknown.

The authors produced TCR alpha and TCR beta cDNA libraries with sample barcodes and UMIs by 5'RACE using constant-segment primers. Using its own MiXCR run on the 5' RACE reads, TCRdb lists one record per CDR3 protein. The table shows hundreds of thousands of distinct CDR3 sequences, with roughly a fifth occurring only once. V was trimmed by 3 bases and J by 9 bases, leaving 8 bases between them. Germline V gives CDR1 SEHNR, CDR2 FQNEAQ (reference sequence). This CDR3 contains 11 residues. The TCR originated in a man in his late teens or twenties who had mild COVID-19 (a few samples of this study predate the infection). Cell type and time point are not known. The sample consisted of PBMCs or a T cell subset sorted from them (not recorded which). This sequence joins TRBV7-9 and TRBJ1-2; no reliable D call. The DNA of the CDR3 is TGTGCCAGCAGCTTGGGTTTCAGCTACACCTTC. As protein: CASSLGFSYTF.